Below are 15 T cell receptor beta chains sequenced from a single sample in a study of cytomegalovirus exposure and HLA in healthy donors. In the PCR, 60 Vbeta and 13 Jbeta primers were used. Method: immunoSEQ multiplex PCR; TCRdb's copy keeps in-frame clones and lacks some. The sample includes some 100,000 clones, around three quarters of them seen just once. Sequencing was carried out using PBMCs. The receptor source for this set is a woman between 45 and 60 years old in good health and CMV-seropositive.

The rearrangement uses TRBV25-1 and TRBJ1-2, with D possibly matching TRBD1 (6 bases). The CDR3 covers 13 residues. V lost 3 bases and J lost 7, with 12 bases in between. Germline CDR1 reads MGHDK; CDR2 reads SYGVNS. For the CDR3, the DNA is TGTGCCAGCAGTGATCTTAACAGGGTTGGCTACACCTTC. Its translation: CASSDLNRVGYTF.

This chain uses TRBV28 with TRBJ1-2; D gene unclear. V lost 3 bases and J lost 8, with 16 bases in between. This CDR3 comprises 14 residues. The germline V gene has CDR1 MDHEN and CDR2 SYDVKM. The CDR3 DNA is TGTGCCAGCAGTTTTACGGGCGCGGGTAGGGGCTACACCTTC. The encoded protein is CASSFTGAGRGYTF.

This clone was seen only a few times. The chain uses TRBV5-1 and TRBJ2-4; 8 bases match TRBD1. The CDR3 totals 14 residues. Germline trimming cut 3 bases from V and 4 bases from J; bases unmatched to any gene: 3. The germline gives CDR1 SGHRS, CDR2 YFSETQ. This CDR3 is CASSSTGGKNIQYF. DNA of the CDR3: TGCGCCAGCAGCTCCACAGGGGGTAAAAACATTCAGTACTTC.

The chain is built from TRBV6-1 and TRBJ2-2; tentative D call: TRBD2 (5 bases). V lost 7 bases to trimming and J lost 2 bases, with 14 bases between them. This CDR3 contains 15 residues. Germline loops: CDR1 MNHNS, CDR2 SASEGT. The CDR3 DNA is TGTGCCAGCATCCTCAGCGGCCTCAACACCGGGGAGCTGTTTTTT. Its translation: CASILSGLNTGELFF.

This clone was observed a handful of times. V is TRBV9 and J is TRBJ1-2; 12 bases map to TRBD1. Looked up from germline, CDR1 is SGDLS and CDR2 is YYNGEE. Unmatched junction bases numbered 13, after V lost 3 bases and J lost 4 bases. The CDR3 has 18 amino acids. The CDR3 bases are TGTGCCAGCAGCGCGTCCGGGACAGGGGGCGGGAGTGGCTATGGCTACACCTTC. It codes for CASSASGTGGGSGYGYTF.

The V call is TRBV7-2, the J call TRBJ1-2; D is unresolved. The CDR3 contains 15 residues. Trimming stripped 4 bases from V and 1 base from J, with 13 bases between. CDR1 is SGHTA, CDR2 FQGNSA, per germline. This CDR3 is CASSSSPGFNYGYTF. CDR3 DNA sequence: TGTGCCAGCAGCTCCTCCCCGGGGTTTAACTATGGCTACACCTTC.

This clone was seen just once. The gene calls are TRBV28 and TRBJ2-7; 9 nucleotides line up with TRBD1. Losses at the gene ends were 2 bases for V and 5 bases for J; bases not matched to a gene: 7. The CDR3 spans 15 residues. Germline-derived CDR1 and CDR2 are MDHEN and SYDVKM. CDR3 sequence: CASSLAGTGTDEQYF. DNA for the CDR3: TGTGCCAGCAGTTTAGCCGGGACAGGGACGGACGAGCAGTACTTC.

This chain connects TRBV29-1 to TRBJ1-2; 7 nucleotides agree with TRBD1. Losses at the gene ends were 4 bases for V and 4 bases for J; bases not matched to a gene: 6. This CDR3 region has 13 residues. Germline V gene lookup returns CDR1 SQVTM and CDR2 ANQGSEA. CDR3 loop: CSVVGQAAYGYTF. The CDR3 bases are TGCAGCGTTGTCGGACAGGCGGCCTATGGCTACACCTTC.

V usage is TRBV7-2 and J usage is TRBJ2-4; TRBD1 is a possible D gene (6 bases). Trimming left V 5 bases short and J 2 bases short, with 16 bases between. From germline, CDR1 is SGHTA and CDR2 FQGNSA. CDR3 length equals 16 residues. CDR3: CASSPWGLGTKNIQYF. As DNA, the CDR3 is TGTGCCAGCAGCCCCTGGGGGCTCGGGACCAAAAACATTCAGTACTTC.

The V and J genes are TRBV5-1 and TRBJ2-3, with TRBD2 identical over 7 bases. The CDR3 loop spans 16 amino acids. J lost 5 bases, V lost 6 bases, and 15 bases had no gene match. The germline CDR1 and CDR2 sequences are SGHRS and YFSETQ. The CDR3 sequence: CASTGPSGQPRDTQYF. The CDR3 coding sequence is TGCGCCAGCACGGGGCCTAGCGGTCAACCCCGAGATACGCAGTATTTT.

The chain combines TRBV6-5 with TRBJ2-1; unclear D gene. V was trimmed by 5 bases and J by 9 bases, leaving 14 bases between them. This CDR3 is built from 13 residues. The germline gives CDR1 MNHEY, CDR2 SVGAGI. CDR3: CASSEPAASEQFF. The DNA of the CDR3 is TGTGCCAGCAGTGAGCCGGCAGCTAGTGAGCAGTTCTTC.

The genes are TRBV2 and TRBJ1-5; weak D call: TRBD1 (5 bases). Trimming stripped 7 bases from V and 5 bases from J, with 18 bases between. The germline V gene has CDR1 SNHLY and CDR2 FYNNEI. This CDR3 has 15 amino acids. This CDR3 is CASTRDEAGDQPQHF. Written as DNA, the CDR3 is TGTGCCAGCACCCGGGACGAGGCGGGGGATCAGCCCCAGCATTTT.

The CDR3 reads CASSFGQGAYTGVLTF. In DNA, the CDR3 is TGTGCCAGCAGCTTTGGCCAGGGGGCTTATACGGGCGTCCTGACTTTC. The J gene is TRBJ2-6, the V gene TRBV11-1; 8 bases are a match to TRBD1. This CDR3 is built from 16 residues. V lost 3 bases and J lost 12; bases outside the gene matches: 13. Germline V lookup: CDR1 SGHAT, CDR2 FQDESV (reference sequence). The complete variable domain, with remaining parts taken from reference TRBV11-1 and TRBJ2-6, reads EAEVAQSPRYKITEKSQAVAFWCDPISGHATLYWYRQILGQGPELLVQFQDESVVDDSQLPKDRFSAERLKGVDSTLKIQPAELGDSAMYLCASSFGQGAYTGVLTFGAGSRLTVL.

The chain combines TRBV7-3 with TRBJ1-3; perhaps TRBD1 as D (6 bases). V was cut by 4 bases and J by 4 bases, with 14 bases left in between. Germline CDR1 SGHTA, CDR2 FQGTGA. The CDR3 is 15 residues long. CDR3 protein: CASSSGGAYGNTIYF. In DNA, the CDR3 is TGTGCCAGCAGCTCTGGGGGCGCGTACGGAAACACCATATATTTT.

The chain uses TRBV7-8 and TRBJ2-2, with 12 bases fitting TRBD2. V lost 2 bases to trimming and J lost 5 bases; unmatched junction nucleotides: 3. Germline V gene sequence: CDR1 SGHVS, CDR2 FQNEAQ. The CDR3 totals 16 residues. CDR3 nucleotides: TGTGCCAGCAGCTTACTAGCGGGAGGGGAAACCGGGGAGCTGTTTTTT. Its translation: CASSLLAGGETGELFF.